This T cell receptor beta chain was obtained from a study of T cell changes during pregnancy in multiple sclerosis. The CDR3 has 16 residues. V trimming: 3 bases; J trimming: 7 bases; junction bases outside the gene matches: 13. CDR1 and CDR2 (germline): MGHRA, YSYEKL. Using immunoSEQ multiplex PCR, the repertoire was profiled, and TCRdb retains in-frame clones only, with some absent. The table shows about 52,000 clones, with 85% to 95% occurring only once. This clonotype was obtained from a female donor with multiple sclerosis, enrolled in a pregnancy study. V usage is TRBV4-1 and J usage is TRBJ2-3, with 7 bases fitting TRBD2. The sequencing here drew on CD4+ T cells from peripheral blood mononuclear cells, taken in the third trimester of pregnancy. Here the CDR3 DNA reads TGCGCCAGCAGCCACGAGCGGCGGGGGAGTGGAAATACGCAGTATTTT. Translation gives CASSHERRGSGNTQYF.